This T cell receptor (beta chain) derives from a study of long-term antiretroviral therapy in people with HIV. Survey-level resolution applied to immunoSEQ assay v3.0. Produced via immunoSEQ multiplex PCR; TCRdb's table is partial and in-frame only. The repertoire has about 21,000 clones, around 83% of them found once; the top ten carry 5% to 7%. The germline CDR1 and CDR2 sequences are SGHVT and SQSDAQ. The CDR3 contains 15 residues. Germline trimming cut 6 bases from V and 0 bases from J; bases unmatched to any gene: 6. The chain couples TRBV7-4 to TRBJ2-7, with 9 bases identical to TRBD1. The sample was unsorted PBMCs, taken 0.2 years after starting antiretroviral therapy. The TCR originated in a woman in her 30s with HIV. CDR3 amino acids: CASRPDRGNSYEQYV. The CDR3 DNA sequence: TGTGCCAGCAGACCGGACAGGGGAAACTCCTACGAGCAGTACGTC.